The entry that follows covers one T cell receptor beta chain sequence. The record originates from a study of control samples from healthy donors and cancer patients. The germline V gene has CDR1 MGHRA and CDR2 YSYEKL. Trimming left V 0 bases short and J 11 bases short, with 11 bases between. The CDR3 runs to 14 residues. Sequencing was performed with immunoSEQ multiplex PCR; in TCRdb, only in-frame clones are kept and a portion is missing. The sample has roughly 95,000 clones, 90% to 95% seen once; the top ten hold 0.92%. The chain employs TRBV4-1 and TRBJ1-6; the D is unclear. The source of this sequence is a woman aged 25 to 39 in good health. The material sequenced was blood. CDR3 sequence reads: CASSQDQASPPLHF. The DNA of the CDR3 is TGCGCCAGCAGCCAAGATCAGGCCAGTCCACCCCTCCACTTT.